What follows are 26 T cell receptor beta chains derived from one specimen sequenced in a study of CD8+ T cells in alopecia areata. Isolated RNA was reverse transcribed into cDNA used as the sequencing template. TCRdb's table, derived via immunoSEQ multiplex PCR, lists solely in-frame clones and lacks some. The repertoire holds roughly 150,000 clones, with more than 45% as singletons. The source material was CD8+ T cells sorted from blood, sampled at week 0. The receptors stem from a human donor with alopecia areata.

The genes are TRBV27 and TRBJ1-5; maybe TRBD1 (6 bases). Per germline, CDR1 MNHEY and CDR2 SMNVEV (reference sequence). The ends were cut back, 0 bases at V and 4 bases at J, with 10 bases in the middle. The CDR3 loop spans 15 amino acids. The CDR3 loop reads CASSLSTGLNQPQHF. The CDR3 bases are TGTGCCAGCAGTTTATCGACAGGTCTTAATCAGCCCCAGCATTTT.

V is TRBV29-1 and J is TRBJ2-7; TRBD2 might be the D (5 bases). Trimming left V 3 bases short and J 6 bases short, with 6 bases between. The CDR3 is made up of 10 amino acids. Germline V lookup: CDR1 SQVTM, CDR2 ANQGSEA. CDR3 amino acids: CSVEDSEQYF. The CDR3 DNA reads TGCAGCGTTGAGGACTCCGAGCAGTACTTC.

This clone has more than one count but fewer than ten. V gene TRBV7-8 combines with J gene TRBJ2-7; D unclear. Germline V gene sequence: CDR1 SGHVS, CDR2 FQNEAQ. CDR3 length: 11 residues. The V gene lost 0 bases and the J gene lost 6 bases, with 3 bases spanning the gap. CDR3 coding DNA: TGTGCCAGCAGCTTAGCGGGCGAGCAGTACTTC. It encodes CASSLAGEQYF.

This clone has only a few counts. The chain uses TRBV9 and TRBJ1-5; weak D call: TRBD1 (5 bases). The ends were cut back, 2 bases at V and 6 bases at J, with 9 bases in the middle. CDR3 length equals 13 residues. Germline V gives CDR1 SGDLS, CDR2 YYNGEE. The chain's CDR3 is CASSVDISQPQHF. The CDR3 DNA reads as TGTGCCAGCAGCGTGGACATCTCTCAGCCCCAGCATTTT.

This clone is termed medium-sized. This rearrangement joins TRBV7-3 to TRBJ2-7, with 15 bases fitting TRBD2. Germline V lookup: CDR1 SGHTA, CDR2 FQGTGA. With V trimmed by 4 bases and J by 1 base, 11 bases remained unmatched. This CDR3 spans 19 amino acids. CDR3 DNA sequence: TGTGCCAGCAGCTCCCCCAGGGGGACTAGCGGGGGGTCGTCCTACGAGCAGTACTTC. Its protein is CASSSPRGTSGGSSYEQYF. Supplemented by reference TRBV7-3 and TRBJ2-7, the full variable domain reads GAGVSQTPSNKVTEKGKYVELRCDPISGHTALYWYRQSLGQGPEFLIYFQGTGAADDSGLPNDRFFAVRPEGSVSTLKIQRTERGDSAVYLCASSSPRGTSGGSSYEQYFGPGTRLTVT.

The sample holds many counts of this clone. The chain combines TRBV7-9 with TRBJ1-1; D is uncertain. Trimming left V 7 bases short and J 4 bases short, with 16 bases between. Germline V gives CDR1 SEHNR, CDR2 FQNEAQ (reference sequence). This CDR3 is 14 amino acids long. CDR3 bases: TGTGCCAGCATACCAAAAGAGGCAGGCACTGAAGCTTTCTTT. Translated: CASIPKEAGTEAFF.

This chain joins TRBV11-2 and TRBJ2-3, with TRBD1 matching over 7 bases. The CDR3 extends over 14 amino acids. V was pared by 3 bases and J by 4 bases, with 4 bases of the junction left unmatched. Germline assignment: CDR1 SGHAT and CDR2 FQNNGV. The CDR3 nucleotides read TGTGCCAGCAGCTTTCAAGGGGGCCCAGATACGCAGTATTTT. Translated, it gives CASSFQGGPDTQYF.

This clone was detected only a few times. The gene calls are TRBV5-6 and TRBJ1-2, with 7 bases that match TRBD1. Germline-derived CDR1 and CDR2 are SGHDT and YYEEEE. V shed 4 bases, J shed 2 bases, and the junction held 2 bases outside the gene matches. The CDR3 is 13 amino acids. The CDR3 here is CASSPGQNYGYTF. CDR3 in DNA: TGTGCCAGCAGCCCGGGACAGAACTATGGCTACACCTTC.

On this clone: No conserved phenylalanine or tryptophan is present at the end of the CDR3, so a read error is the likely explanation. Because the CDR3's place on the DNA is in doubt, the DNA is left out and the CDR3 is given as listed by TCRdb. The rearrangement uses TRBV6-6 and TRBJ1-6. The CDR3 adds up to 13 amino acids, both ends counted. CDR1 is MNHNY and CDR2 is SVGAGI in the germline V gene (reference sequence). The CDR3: CASSYLGTGRVTY.

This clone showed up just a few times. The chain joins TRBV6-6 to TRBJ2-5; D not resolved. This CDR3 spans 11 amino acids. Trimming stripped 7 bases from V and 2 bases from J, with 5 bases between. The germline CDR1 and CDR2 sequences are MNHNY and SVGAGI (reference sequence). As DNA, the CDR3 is TGTGCCAGCATGGGGCAAGAGACCCAGTACTTC. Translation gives CASMGQETQYF.

CDR3 nucleotides: TGTGCCACCAGGCCAACGGAGAACACTGAAGCTTTCTTT. Translated: CATRPTENTEAFF. The rearrangement joins TRBV15 to TRBJ1-1; D not resolved. The CDR3 spans 13 residues. The germline V and J ends were trimmed by 6 bases and 1 base, with 9 bases remaining between them. Per the germline V gene, CDR1 is LNHNV and CDR2 is YYDKDF (reference sequence). Together with reference TRBV15 and TRBJ1-1, the CDR3 gives the full variable domain: DAMVIQNPRYQVTQFGKPVTLSCSQTLNHNVMYWYQQKSSQAPKLLFHYYDKDFNNEADTPDNFQSRRPNTSFCFLDIRSPGLGDTAMYLCATRPTENTEAFFGQGTRLTVV.

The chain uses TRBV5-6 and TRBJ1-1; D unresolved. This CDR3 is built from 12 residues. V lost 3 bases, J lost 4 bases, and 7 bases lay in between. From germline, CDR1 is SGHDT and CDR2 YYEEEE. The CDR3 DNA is TGTGCCAGCAGCTATAGTGGCACTGAAGCTTTCTTT. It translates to CASSYSGTEAFF. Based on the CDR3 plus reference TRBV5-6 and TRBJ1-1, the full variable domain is DAGVTQSPTHLIKTRGQQVTLRCSPKSGHDTVSWYQQALGQGPQFIFQYYEEEERQRGNFPDRFSGHQFPNYSSELNVNALLLGDSALYLCASSYSGTEAFFGQGTRLTVV.

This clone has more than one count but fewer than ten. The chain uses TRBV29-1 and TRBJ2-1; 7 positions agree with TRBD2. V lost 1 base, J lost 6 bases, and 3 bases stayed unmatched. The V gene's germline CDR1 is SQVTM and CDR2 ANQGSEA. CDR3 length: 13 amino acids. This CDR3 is CSVEGEGANEQFF. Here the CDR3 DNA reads TGCAGCGTTGAAGGGGAGGGCGCCAATGAGCAGTTCTTC.

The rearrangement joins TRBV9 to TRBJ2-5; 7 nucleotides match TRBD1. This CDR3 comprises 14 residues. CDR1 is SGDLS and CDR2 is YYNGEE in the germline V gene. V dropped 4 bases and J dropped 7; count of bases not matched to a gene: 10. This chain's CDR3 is CASSPDREYGTQYF. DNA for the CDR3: TGTGCCAGCAGCCCTGACAGGGAGTATGGGACCCAGTACTTC.

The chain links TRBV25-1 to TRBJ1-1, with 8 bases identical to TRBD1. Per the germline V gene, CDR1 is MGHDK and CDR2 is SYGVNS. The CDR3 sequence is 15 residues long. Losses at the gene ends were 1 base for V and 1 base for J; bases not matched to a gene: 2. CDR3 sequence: CASSESGQANTEAFF. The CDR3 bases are TGTGCCAGCAGTGAATCGGGACAGGCGAACACTGAAGCTTTCTTT.

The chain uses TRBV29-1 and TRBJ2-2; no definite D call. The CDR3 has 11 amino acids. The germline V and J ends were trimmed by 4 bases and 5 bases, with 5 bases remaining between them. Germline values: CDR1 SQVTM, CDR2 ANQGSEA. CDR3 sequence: CSVGRTGELFF. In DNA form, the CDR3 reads TGCAGCGTTGGCCGTACCGGGGAGCTGTTTTTT.

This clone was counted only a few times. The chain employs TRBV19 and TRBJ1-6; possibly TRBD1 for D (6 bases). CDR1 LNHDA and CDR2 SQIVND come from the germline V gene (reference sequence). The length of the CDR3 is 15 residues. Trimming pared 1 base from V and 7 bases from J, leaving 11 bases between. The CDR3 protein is CASSIGGGRNSPLHF. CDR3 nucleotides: TGTGCCAGTAGTATAGGTGGGGGCAGGAATTCACCCCTCCACTTT.

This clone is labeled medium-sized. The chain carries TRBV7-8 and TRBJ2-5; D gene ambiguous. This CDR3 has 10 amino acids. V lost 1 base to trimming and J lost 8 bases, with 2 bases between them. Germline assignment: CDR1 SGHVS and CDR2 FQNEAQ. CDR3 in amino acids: CASSLDTQYF. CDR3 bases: TGTGCCAGCAGCTTAGACACCCAGTACTTC.

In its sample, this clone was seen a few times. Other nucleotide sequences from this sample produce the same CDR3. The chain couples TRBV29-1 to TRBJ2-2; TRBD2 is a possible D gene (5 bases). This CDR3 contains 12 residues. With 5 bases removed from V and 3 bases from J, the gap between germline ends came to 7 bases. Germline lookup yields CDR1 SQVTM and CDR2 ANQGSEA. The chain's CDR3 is CSVLGDTGELFF. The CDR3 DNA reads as TGCAGCGTTCTGGGAGACACCGGGGAGCTGTTTTTT.

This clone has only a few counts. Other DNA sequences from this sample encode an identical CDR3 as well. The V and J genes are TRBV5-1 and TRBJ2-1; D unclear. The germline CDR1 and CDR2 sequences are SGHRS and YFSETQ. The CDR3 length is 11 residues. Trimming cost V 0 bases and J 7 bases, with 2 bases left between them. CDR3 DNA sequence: TGCGCCAGCAGCTTGGGGAATGAGCAGTTCTTC. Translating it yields CASSLGNEQFF.

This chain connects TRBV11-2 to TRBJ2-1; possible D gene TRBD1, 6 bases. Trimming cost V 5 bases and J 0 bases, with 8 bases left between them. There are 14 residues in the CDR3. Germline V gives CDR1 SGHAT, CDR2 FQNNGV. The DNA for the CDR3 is TGTGCCAGCAGCCCACAGGGCTCCTACAATGAGCAGTTCTTC. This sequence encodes CASSPQGSYNEQFF. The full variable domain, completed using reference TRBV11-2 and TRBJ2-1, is EAGVAQSPRYKIIEKRQSVAFWCNPISGHATLYWYQQILGQGPKLLIQFQNNGVVDDSQLPKDRFSAERLKGVDSTLKIQPAKLEDSAVYLCASSPQGSYNEQFFGPGTRLTVL.

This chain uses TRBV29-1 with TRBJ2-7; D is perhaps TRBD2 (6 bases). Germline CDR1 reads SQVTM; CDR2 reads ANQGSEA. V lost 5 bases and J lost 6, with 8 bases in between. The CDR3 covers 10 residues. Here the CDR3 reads CSVRGGEQYF. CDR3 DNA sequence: TGCAGCGTTCGGGGAGGCGAGCAGTACTTC.

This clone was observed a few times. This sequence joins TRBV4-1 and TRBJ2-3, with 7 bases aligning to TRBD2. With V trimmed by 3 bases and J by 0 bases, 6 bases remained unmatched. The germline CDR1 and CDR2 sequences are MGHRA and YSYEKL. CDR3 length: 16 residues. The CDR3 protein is CASSHLAASSTDTQYF. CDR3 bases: TGCGCCAGCAGCCATCTAGCGGCTTCTAGCACAGATACGCAGTATTTT.

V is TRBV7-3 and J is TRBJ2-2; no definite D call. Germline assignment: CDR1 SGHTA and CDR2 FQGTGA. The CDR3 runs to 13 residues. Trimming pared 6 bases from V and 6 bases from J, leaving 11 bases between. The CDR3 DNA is TGTGCCAGCAGGGCAAGTGGTGCCGGGGAGCTGTTTTTT. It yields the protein CASRASGAGELFF.

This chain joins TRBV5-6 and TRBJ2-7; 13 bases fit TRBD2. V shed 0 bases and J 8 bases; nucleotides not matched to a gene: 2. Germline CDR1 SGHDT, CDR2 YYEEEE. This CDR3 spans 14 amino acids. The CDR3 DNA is TGTGCCAGCAGCTTGGGACTAGCGGGGGGTAAGCAGTACTTC. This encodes CASSLGLAGGKQYF.

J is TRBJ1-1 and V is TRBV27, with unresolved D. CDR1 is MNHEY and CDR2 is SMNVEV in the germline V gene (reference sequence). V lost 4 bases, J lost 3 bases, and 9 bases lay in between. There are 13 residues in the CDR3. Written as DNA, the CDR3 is TGTGCCAGCAGTTACGGAGGGTACACTGAAGCTTTCTTT. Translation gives CASSYGGYTEAFF.